The clone carrying this T cell receptor (beta chain) was seen only a few times. Antigen unknown. TCR cDNA, made by 5'RACE template switching, carried an added universal primer site and UMIs. TCRdb reprocessed the 5' RACE reads with MiXCR, giving one entry per CDR3 protein. The table records 340,000 or so distinct CDR3 sequences, around an eighth of them present only once. This sample stems from a study of T cells after yellow fever vaccination. Points from the study as a whole: Highly abundant clonotypes carried over from the bulk population could end up in FACS-sorted repertoires as contaminants.

V lost 5 bases and J 5 bases, leaving 10 bases between the germline ends. Germline V gene sequence: CDR1 SGHTA, CDR2 FQGTGA. This CDR3 is 13 amino acids long. Sequencing used CD4+ T cells sorted from PBMCs, obtained 15 days after the yellow fever booster vaccination. This chain joins TRBV7-3 and TRBJ2-1; TRBD1 is a possible D gene (6 bases). The receptor comes from a man in his late teens or twenties who received the YFV17D yellow fever vaccine. Written as DNA, the CDR3 is TGTGCCAGCAGCCTACAGGGTCACAATGAGCAGTTCTTC. It is translated as CASSLQGHNEQFF.